A few counts support the clone carrying this T cell receptor (beta chain). Antigen: not known. This entry belongs to a study of cytomegalovirus exposure and HLA in healthy donors. The CDR3 runs to 14 residues. Germline assignment: CDR1 MGHDK and CDR2 SYGVNS. Trimming took off 2 bases at V and 3 bases at J, with 10 bases between the two ends. The PCR used 60 Vbeta and 13 Jbeta primers. Profiling relied on immunoSEQ multiplex PCR, and the TCRdb table lists in-frame clones only, not all of them. The data hold around 120,000 clones, with around 83% observed a single time. Study results and limitations: Using a false discovery rate of 0.05, a later analysis showed that 16,000 or so TCR beta sequences were associated with HLA alleles. The study listed around 150 cytomegalovirus-associated TCR beta chains. Within the data, a cluster of highly shared sequence variants was likely a sequencing artifact.

The receptor was isolated from a girl under 10 years old in good health and CMV-seronegative. The rearrangement joins TRBV25-1 to TRBJ1-1, with a weak D call TRBD1 (6 bases). The sequenced sample consisted of PBMCs. The CDR3 loop is CASSEPSGDTEAFF. The CDR3 DNA is TGTGCCAGCAGTGAACCATCAGGGGACACTGAAGCTTTCTTT.